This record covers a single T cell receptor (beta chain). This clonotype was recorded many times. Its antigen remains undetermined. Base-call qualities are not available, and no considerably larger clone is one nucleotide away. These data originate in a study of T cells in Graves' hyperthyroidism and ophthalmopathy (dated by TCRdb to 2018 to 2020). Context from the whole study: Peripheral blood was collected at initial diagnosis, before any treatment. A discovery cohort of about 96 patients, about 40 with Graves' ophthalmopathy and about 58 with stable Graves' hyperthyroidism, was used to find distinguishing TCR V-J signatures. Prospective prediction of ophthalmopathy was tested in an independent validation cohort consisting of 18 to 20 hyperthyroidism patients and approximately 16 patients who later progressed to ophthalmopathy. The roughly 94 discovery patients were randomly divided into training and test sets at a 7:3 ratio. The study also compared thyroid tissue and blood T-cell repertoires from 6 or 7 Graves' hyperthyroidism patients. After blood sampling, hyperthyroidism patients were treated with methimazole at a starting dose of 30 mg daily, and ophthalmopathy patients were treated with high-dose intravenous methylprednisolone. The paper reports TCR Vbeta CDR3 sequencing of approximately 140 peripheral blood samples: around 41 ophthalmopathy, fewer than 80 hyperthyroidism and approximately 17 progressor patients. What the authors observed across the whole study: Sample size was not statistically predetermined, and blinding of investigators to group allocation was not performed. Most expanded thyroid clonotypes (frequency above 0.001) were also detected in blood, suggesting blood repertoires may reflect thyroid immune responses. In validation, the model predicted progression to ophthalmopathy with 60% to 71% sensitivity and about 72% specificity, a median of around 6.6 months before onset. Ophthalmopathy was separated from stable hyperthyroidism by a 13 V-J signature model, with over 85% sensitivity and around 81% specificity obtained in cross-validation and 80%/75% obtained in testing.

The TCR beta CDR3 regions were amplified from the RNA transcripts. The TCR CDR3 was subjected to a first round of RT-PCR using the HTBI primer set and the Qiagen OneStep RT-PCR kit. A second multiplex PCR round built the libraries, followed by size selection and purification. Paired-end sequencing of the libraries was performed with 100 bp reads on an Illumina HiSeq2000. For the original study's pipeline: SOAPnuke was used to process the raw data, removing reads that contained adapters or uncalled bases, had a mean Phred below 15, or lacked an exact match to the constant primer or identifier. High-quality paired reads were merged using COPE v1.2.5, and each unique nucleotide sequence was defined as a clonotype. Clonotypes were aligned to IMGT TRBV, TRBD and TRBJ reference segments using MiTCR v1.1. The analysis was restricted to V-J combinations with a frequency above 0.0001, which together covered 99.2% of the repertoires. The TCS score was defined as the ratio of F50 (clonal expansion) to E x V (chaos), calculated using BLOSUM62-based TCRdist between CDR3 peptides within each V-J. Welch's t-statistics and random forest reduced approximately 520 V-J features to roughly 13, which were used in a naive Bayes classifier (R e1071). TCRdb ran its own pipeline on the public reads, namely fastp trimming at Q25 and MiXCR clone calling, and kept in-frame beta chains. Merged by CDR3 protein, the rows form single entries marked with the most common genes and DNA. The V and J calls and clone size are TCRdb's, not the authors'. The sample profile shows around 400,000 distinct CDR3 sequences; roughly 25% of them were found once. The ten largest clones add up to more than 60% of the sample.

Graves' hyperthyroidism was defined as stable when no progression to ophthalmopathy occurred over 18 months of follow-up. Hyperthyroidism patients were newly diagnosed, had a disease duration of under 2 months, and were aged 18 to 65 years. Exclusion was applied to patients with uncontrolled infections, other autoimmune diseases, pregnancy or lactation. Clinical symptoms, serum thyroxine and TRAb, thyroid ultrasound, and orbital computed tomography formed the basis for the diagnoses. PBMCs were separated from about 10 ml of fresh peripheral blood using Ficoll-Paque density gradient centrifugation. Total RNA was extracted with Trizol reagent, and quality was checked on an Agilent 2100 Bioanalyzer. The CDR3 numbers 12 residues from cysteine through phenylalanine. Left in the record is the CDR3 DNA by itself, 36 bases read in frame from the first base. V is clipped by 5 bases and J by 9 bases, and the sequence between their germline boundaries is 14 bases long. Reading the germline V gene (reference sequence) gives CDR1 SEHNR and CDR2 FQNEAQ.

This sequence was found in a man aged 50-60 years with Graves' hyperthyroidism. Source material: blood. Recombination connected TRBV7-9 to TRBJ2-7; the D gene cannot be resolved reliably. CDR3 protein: CASSGSGWGQYF. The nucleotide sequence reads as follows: TGTGCCAGCAGCGGTTCTGGGTGGGGGCAGTACTTC.